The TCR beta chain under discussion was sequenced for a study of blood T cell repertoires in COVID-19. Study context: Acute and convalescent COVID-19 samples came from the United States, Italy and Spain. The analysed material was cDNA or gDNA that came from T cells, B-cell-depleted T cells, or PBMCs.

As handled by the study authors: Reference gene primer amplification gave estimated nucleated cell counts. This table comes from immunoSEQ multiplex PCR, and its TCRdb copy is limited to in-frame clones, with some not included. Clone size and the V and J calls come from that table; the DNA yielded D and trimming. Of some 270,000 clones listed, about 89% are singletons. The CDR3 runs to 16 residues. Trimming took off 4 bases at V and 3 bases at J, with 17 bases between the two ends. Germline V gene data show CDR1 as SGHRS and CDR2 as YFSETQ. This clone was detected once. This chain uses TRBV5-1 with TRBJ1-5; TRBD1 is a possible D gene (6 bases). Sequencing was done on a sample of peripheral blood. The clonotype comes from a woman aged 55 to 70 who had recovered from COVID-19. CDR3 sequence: CASSPGSGGPNQPQHF. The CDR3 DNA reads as TGCGCCAGCAGCCCAGGAAGCGGGGGGCCCAATCAGCCCCAGCATTTT.